Listed here are 3 T cell receptor beta chains from one sample, sequenced in a study of T cell repertoires in cytomegalovirus infection. TCRdb passed the reads through MiXCR, listing each CDR3 protein once. The table records some 150,000 distinct CDR3 sequences, 23% of them present only once. Sequenced: PBMCs. The receptors stem from a human donor in good health (CMV status not recorded). Some clones in this sample may be carry-over from other donors' samples.

This clonotype was counted only a few times. This chain links TRBV27 with TRBJ2-3, with TRBD2 identical over 9 bases. The CDR3 is 16 residues long. The V gene end was trimmed by 4 bases and the J gene end by 4 bases; junction bases not matched to a gene: 9. Germline values: CDR1 MNHEY, CDR2 SMNVEV (reference sequence). CDR3 region: CASSWLSAGGADTQYF. The CDR3 nucleotides are TGTGCCAGCAGTTGGCTGTCAGCGGGAGGTGCAGATACGCAGTATTTT.

This rearrangement joins TRBV19 to TRBJ1-5, with 12 nucleotides matching TRBD1. The ends lost 3 bases at V and 2 bases at J; junction bases unmatched: 5. Germline V gene sequence: CDR1 LNHDA, CDR2 SQIVND (reference sequence). The CDR3 runs to 17 residues. The CDR3 nucleotides are TGTGCCAGTAGTATGCTGGGACAGGGGGCCGGCAATCAGCCCCAGCATTTT. Residues: CASSMLGQGAGNQPQHF.

This clonotype was counted only a few times. The J gene is TRBJ1-6, the V gene TRBV6-8, with D possibly matching TRBD1 (6 bases). The CDR3 is 14 residues long. The germline gives CDR1 MNHGY, CDR2 SAAAGT. V dropped 7 bases and J dropped 5 bases, with 12 bases sitting between them. The CDR3: CASTGGINNSPLHF. The CDR3 DNA reads TGTGCCAGCACTGGGGGCATTAATAATTCACCCCTCCACTTT.